These 8 T cell receptor beta chains came from one sample sequenced in a study of cytomegalovirus exposure and HLA in healthy donors. It was with 60 Vbeta and 13 Jbeta primers that the PCR ran. Profiling relied on immunoSEQ multiplex PCR, and the TCRdb table lists in-frame clones only, not all of them. With over 100,000 clones in the sample, the ten largest clones hold 1.5% to 2%. Sequencing used PBMCs. The receptors shown here come from a man younger than 30 in good health and CMV-seronegative.

V usage is TRBV2 and J usage is TRBJ1-4, with a weak D call TRBD1 (5 bases). The CDR3 contains 19 residues. Germline V lookup: CDR1 SNHLY, CDR2 FYNNEI. Trimming left V 4 bases short and J 1 base short, with 22 bases between. The DNA of the CDR3 is TGTGCCAGCAGTGGCGGGGTTGGGGGAAACTCGTTAACTAATGAAAAACTGTTTTTT. It codes for CASSGGVGGNSLTNEKLFF.

The CDR3, as DNA: TGTGCCAGCAGTGAAAACCCTCGGACAGGGTCCGCTGAAGCTTTCTTT. Encoded protein: CASSENPRTGSAEAFF. J is TRBJ1-1 and V is TRBV25-1; 8 bases are shared with TRBD1. The germline V gene has CDR1 MGHDK and CDR2 SYGVNS. Unmatched junction bases numbered 11, after V lost 2 bases and J lost 6 bases. This CDR3 has 16 residues.

The V gene is TRBV7-2, the J gene TRBJ2-1; 7 bases are a match to TRBD1. The germline V gene has CDR1 SGHTA and CDR2 FQGNSA. The CDR3 contains 14 residues. V dropped 6 bases and J dropped 5; count of bases not matched to a gene: 7. The CDR3 protein is CASSYRQGNNEQFF. The DNA of the CDR3 is TGTGCCAGCAGTTATAGACAGGGAAACAATGAGCAGTTCTTC.

The chain employs TRBV29-1 and TRBJ2-1; TRBD2 matches at 8 bases. The germline gives CDR1 SQVTM, CDR2 ANQGSEA. The J segment lost 9 bases and the V segment lost 4 bases, leaving 5 bases of the junction unmatched. The CDR3 runs 12 residues. CDR3: CSVAAGVIEQFF. CDR3 DNA sequence: TGCAGCGTTGCAGCGGGAGTGATTGAGCAGTTCTTC.

The V gene is TRBV9, the J gene TRBJ2-7; 9 positions match TRBD1. From germline, CDR1 is SGDLS and CDR2 YYNGEE. Trimming cost V 4 bases and J 6 bases; bases outside gene matches: 8. The CDR3 is made up of 14 amino acids. CDR3 region: CASSPGDRVREQYF. CDR3 coding DNA: TGTGCCAGCAGCCCAGGGGACAGGGTCCGCGAGCAGTACTTC.

V is TRBV30 and J is TRBJ2-7; tentative D call: TRBD2 (6 bases). CDR1 and CDR2 from the germline V gene are GTSNPN and SVGIG (reference sequence). Trimming pared 0 bases from V and 3 bases from J, leaving 9 bases between. This CDR3 is 13 amino acids long. This chain's CDR3 is CAWSVRLDYEQYF. In nucleotides, the CDR3 is TGTGCCTGGAGTGTGCGACTAGACTACGAGCAGTACTTC.

The V call is TRBV6-5, the J call TRBJ1-5, with 9 bases that match TRBD1. After removal of 8 bases from V and 5 bases from J, the junction contained 10 bases not matched to a gene. The CDR3 covers 15 residues. CDR1 MNHEY and CDR2 SVGAGI come from the germline V gene. DNA of the CDR3: TGTGCCAGCGGTTCCGTGGGACAGGGTGATCAGCCCCAGCATTTT. The encoded protein is CASGSVGQGDQPQHF.

The chain has TRBV7-3 and TRBJ2-5; a weak D match, TRBD1 (8 bases). V lost 1 base and J 4 bases, leaving 22 bases between the germline ends. CDR3 size: 18 residues. The V gene's germline CDR1 is SGHTA and CDR2 FQGTGA. The DNA of the CDR3 is TGTGCCAGCAGCTTAAATGCTCTTGGGACAGGCGGGGGAGAGACCCAGTACTTC. This translates into CASSLNALGTGGGETQYF.